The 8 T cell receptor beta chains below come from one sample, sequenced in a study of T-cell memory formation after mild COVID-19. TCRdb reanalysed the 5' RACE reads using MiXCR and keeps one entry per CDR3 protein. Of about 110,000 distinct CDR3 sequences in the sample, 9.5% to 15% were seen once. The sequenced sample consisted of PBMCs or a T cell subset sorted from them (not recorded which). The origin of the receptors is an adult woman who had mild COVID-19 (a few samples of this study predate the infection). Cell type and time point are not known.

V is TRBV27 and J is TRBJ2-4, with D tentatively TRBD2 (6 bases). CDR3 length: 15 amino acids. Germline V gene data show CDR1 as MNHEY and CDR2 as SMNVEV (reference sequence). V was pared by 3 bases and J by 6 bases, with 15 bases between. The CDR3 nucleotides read TGTGCCAGCAGTTTGACGGGAGAGGGGCGAAACATTCAGTACTTC. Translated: CASSLTGEGRNIQYF.

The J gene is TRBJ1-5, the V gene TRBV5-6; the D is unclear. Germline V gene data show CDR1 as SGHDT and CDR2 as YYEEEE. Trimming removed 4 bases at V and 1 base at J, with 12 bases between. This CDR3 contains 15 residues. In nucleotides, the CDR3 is TGTGCCAGCAGCCGGGAAGGGCTGAGCAATCAGCCCCAGCATTTT. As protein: CASSREGLSNQPQHF.

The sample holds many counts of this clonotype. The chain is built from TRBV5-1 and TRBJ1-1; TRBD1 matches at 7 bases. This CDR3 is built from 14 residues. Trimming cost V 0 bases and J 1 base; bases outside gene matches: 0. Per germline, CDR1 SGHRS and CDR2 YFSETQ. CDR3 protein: CASSLDRGNTEAFF. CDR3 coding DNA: TGCGCCAGCAGCTTGGACAGGGGGAACACTGAAGCTTTCTTT.

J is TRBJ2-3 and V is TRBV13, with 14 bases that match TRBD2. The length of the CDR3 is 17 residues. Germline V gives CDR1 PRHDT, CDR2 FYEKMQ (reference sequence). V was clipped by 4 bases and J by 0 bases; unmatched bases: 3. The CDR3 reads CASSSRTSGGSTDTQYF. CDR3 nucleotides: TGTGCCAGCAGCTCGAGGACTAGCGGGGGGAGCACAGATACGCAGTATTTT.

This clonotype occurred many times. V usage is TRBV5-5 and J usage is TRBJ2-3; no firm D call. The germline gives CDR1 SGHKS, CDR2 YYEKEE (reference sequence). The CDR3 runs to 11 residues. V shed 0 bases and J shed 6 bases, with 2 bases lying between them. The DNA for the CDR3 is TGTGCCAGCAGCTTGGTGGATACGCAGTATTTT. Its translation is CASSLVDTQYF.

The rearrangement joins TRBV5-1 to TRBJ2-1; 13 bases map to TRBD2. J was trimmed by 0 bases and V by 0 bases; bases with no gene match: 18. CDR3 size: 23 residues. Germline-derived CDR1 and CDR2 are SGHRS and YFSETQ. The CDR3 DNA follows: TGCGCCAGCAGCTTGGTATATGATCTCGGGACTAGCGGGGCCCAGAGCTCCTACAATGAGCAGTTCTTC. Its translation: CASSLVYDLGTSGAQSSYNEQFF. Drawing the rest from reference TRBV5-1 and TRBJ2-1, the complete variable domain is KAGVTQTPRYLIKTRGQQVTLSCSPISGHRSVSWYQQTPGQGLQFLFEYFSETQRNKGNFPGRFSGRQFSNSRSEMNVSTLELGDSALYLCASSLVYDLGTSGAQSSYNEQFFGPGTRLTVL.

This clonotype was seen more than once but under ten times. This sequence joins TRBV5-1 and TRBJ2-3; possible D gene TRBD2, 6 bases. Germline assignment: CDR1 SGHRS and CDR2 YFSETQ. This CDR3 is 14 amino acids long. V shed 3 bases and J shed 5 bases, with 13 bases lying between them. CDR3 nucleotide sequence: TGCGCCAGCAGCTCGCGGGGACCGTTAGATACGCAGTATTTT. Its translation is CASSSRGPLDTQYF.

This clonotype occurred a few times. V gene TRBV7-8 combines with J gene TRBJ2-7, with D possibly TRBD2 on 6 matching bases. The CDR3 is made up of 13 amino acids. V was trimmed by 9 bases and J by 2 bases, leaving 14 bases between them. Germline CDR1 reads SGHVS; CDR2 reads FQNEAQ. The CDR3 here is CASAGTSTYEQYF. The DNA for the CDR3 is TGTGCCAGTGCCGGGACTTCCACCTACGAGCAGTACTTC. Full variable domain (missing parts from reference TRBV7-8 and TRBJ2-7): GAGVSQSPRYKVAKRGQDVALRCDPISGHVSLFWYQQALGQGPEFLTYFQNEAQLDKSGLPSDRFFAERPEGSVSTLKIQRTQQEDSAVYLCASAGTSTYEQYFGPGTRLTVT.